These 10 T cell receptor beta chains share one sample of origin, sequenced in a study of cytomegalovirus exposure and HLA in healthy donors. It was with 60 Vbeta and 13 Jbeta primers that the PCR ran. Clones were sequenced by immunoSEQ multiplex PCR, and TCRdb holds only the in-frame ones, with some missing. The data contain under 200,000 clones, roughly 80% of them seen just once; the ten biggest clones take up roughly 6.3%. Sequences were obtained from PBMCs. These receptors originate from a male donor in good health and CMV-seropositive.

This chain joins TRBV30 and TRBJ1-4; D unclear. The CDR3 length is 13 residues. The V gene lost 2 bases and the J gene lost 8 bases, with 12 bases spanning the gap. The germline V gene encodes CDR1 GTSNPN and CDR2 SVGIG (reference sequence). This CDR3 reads CAWSRRAGEKLFF. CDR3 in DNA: TGTGCCTGGAGTCGGAGGGCGGGGGAAAAACTGTTTTTT.

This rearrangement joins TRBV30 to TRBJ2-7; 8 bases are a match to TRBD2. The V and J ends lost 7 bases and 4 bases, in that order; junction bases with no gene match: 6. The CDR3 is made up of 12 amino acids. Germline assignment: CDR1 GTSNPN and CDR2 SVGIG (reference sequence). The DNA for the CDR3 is TGTGCCTACCAGGGACTAGGTTACGAGCAGTACTTC. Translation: CAYQGLGYEQYF.

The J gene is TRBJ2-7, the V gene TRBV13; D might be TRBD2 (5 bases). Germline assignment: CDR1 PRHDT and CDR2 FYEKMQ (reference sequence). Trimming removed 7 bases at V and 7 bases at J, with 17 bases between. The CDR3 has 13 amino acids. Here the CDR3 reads CASNSGRVGEQYF. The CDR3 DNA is TGTGCCAGCAACTCGGGAAGGGTCGGAGAGCAGTACTTC. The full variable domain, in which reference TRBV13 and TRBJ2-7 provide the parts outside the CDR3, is AAGVIQSPRHLIKEKRETATLKCYPIPRHDTVYWYQQGPGQDPQFLISFYEKMQSDKGSIPDRFSAQQFSDYHSELNMSSLELGDSALYFCASNSGRVGEQYFGPGTRLTVT.

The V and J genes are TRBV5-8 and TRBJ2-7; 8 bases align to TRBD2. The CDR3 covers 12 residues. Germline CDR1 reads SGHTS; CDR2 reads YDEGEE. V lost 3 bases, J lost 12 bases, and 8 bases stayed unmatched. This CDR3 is CASSWGLVGAYF. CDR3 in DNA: TGTGCCAGCAGCTGGGGACTAGTTGGTGCGTACTTC.

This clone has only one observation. The CDR3 spells CASSLGGTSGHRADTQYF. CDR3 DNA sequence: TGTGCCAGCAGCTTAGGGGGGACTAGCGGACATAGGGCCGATACGCAGTATTTT. The chain combines TRBV11-3 with TRBJ2-3; 11 bases line up with TRBD2. The CDR3 covers 18 residues. Germline CDR1 and CDR2: SGHNT and YENEEA. After removal of 1 base from V and 6 bases from J, the junction contained 12 bases not matched to a gene.

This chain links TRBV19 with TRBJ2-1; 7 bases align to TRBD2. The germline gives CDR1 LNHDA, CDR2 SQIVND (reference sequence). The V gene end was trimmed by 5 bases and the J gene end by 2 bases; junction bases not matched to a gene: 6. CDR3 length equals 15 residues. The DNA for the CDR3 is TGTGCCAGTAGTTCAAGCGGGGACCCCTACAATGAGCAGTTCTTC. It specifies CASSSSGDPYNEQFF.

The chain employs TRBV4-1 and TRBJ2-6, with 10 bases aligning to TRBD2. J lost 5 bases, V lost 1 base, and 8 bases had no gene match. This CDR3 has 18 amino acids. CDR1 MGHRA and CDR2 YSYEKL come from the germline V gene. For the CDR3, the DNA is TGCGCCAGCAGCCAAGGGGAGCTAGCGGGAGATCGGGCCAACGTCCTGACTTTC. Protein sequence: CASSQGELAGDRANVLTF.

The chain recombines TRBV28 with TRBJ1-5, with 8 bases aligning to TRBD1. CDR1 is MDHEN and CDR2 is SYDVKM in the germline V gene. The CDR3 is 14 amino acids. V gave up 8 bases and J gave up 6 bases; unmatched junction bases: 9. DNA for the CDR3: TGTGCCAGCCTTACAGGGGGACTGACTCAGCCCCAGCATTTT. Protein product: CASLTGGLTQPQHF.

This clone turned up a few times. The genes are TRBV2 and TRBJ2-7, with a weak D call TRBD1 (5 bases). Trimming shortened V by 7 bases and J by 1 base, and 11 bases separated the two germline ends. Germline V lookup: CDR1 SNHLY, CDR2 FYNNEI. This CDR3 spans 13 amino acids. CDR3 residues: CASMTEFSYEQYF. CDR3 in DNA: TGTGCCAGCATGACAGAATTTTCCTACGAGCAGTACTTC.

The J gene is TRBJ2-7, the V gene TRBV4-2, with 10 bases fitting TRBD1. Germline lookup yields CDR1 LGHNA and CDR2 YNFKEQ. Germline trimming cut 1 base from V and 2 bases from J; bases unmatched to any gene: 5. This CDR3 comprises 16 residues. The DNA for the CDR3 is TGTGCCAGCAGCCAAGCCCGGGACAGGGGCGCCTACGAGCAGTACTTC. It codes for CASSQARDRGAYEQYF.